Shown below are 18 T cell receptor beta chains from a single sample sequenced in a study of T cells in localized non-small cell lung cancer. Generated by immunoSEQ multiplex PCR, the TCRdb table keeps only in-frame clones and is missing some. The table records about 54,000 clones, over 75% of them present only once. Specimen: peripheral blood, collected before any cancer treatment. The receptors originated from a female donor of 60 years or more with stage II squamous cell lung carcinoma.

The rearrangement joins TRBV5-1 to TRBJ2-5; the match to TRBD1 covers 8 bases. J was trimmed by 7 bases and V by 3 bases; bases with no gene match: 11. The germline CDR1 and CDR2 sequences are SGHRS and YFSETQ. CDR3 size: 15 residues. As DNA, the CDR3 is TGCGCCAGCAGCTGGGCAGGACAGGGCATCGGGACCCAGTACTTC. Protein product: CASSWAGQGIGTQYF.

The DNA for the CDR3 is TGTGCCAGCAGCCCTTCGGGGCTCGGACGCGAGCAGTACTTC. It is translated as CASSPSGLGREQYF. V and J are TRBV5-4 and TRBJ2-7, with D possibly called TRBD1 or TRBD2 (5 bases each). The CDR3 runs to 14 residues. Germline lookup yields CDR1 SGHNT and CDR2 YYREEE (reference sequence). The V gene lost 4 bases and the J gene lost 6 bases, with 17 bases spanning the gap.

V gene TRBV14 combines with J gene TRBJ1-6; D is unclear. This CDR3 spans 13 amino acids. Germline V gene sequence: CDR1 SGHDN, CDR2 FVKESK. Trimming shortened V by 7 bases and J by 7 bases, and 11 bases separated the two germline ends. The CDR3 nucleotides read TGTGCCAGCAACCCTGGCGGGAATTCACCCCTCCACTTT. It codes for CASNPGGNSPLHF.

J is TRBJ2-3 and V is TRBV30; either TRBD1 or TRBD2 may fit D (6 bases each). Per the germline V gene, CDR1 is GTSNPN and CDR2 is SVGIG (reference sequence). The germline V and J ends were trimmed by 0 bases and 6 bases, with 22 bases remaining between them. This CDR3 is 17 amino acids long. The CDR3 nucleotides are TGTGCCTGGAGTGTCTCCTTTCTCGGGGGCGCGGCGGATACGCAGTATTTT. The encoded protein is CAWSVSFLGGAADTQYF.

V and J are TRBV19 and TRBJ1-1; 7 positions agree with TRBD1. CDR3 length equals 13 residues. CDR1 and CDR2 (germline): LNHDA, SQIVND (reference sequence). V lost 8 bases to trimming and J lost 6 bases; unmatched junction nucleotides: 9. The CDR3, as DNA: TGTGCCAGTCTCCGACAGGGCGTTTCTGAAGCTTTCTTT. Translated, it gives CASLRQGVSEAFF. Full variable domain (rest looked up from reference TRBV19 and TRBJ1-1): DGGITQSPKYLFRKEGQNVTLSCEQNLNHDAMYWYRQDPGQGLRLIYYSQIVNDFQKGDIAEGYSVSREKKESFPLTVTSAQKNPTAFYLCASLRQGVSEAFFGQGTRLTVV.

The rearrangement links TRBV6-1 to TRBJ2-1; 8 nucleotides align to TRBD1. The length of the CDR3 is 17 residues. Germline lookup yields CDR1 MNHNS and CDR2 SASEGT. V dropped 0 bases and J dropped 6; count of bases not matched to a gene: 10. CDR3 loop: CASSEASIGQGSNEQFF. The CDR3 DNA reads TGTGCCAGCAGTGAAGCGAGCATTGGACAGGGAAGCAATGAGCAGTTCTTC.

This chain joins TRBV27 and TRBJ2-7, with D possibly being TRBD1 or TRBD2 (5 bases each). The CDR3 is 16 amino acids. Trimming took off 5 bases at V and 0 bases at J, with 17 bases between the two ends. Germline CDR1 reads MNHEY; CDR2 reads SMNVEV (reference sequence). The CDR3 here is CASSPTGTDGSYEQYF. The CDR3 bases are TGTGCCAGCAGTCCGACCGGGACGGATGGCTCCTACGAGCAGTACTTC.

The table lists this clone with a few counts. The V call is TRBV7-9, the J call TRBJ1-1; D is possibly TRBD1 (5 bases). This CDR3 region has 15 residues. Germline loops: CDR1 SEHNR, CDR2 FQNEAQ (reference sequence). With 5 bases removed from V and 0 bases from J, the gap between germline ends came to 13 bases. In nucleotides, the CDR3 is TGTGCCAGCAGCCAAAGGACATCCATGAACACTGAAGCTTTCTTT. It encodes CASSQRTSMNTEAFF.

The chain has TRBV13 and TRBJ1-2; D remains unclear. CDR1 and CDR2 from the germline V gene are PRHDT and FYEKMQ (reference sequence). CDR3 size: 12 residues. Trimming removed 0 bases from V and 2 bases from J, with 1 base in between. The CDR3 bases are TGTGCCAGCAGCTTAGGCAACTATGGCTACACCTTC. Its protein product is CASSLGNYGYTF.

CDR3 nucleotides: TGTGCCAGTAGTATGGAGGCTGGGCAGTATGGCTACACCTTC. This sequence encodes CASSMEAGQYGYTF. The rearrangement uses TRBV19 and TRBJ1-2; D uncertain. V lost 3 bases to trimming and J lost 5 bases, with 13 bases between them. The CDR3 loop spans 14 amino acids. Germline V CDR1 and CDR2: LNHDA, SQIVND (reference sequence).

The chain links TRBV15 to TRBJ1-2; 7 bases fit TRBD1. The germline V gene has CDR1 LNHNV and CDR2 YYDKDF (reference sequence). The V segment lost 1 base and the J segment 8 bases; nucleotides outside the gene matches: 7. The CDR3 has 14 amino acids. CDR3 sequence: CATSRGDRETGYTF. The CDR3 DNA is TGTGCCACCAGCAGAGGAGACAGGGAGACGGGCTACACCTTC.

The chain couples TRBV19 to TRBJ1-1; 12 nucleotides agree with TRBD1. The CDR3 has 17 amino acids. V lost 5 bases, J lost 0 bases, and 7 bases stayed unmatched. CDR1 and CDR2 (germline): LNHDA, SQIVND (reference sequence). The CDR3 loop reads CASSSTGQGAMNTEAFF. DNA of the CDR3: TGTGCCAGTAGTTCCACGGGACAGGGGGCAATGAACACTGAAGCTTTCTTT.

The CDR3 nucleotides are TGTGCCAGCAGACTTTGGACCCCAGATACGCAGTATTTT. Protein: CASRLWTPDTQYF. V gene TRBV6-6 combines with J gene TRBJ2-3; no clear D gene. The germline gives CDR1 MNHNY, CDR2 SVGAGI (reference sequence). This CDR3 is built from 13 residues. The V gene lost 6 bases and the J gene lost 4 bases, with 11 bases spanning the gap.

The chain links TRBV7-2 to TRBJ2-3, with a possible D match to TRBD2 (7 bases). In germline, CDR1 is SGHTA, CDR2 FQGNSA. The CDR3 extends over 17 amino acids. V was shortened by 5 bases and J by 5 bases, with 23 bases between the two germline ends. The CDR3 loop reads CASSRNLGGRAKDTQYF. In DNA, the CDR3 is TGTGCCAGCAGCCGTAATTTGGGGGGGCGCGCCAAAGATACGCAGTATTTT.

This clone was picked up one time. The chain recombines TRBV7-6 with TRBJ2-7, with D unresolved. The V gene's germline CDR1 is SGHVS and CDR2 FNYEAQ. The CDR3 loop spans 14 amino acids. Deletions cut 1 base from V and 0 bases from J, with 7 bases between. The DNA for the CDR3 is TGTGCCAGCAGCTTAGTCGGCCTCTCCTACGAGCAGTACTTC. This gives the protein CASSLVGLSYEQYF.

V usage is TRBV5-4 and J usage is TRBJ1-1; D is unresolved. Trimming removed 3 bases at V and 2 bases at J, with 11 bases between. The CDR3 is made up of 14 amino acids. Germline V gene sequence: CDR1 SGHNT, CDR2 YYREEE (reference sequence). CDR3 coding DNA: TGTGCCAGCAGCTCCCAGGAGTATAACACTGAAGCTTTCTTT. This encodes CASSSQEYNTEAFF.

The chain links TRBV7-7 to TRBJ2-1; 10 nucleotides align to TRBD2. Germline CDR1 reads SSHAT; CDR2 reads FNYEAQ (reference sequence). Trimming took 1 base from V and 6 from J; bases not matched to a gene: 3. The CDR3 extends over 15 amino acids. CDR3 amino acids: CASSLGAGGLNEQFF. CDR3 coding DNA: TGTGCCAGCAGCTTAGGAGCGGGGGGGCTCAATGAGCAGTTCTTC.

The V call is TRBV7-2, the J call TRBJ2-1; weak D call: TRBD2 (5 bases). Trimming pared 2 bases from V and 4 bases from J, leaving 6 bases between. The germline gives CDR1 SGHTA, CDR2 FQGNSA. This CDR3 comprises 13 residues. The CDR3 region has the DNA TGTGCCAGCAGCTTACAGCGGTACAATGAGCAGTTCTTC. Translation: CASSLQRYNEQFF. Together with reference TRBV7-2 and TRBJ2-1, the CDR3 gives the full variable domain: GAGVSQSPSNKVTEKGKDVELRCDPISGHTALYWYRQSLGQGLEFLIYFQGNSAPDKSGLPSDRFSAERTGGSVSTLTIQRTQQEDSAVYLCASSLQRYNEQFFGPGTRLTVL.